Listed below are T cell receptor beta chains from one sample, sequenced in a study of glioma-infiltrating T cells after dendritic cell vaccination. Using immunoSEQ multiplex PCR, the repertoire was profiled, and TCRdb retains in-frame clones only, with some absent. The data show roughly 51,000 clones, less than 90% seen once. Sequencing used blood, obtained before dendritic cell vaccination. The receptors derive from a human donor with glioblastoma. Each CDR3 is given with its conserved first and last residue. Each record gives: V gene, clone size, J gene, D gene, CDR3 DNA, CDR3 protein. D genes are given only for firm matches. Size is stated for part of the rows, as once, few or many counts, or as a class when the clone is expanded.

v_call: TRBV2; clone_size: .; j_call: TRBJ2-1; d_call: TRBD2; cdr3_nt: TGTGCCAGCAGGGGACTAGCGGGGATGTGGCAGTTCTTC; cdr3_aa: CASRGLAGMWQFF
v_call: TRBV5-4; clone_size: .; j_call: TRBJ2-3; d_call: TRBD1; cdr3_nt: TGTGCCAGCAGCTTGGAAACAGGGGGTTGGGGCACAGATACGCAGTATTTT; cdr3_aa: CASSLETGGWGTDTQYF
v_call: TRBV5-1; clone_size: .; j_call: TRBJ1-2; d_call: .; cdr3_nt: TGCGCCAGCAGCTTGGCAGGGTCTATGAGAGGCTACACCTTC; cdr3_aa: CASSLAGSMRGYTF
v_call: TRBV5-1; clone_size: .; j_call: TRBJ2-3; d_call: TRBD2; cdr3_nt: TGCGCCAGCAGCTTGTTCCGAGCGGGGATCGGGACAGATACGCAGTATTTT; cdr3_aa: CASSLFRAGIGTDTQYF
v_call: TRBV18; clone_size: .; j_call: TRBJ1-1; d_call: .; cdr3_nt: TGTGCCAGCTCAACGGCTGCGGGGGCGGGGGTGAACACTGAAGCTTTCTTT; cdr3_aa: CASSTAAGAGVNTEAFF
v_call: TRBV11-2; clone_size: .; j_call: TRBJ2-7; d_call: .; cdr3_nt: TGTGCCAGCAGCTTCACCACAGGCAGCTACGAGCAGTACTTC; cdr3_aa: CASSFTTGSYEQYF
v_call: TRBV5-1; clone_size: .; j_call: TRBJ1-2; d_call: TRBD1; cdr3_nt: TGCGCCAGCAGCCTAGGACAGGGGGCCGTTGGCTACACCTTC; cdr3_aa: CASSLGQGAVGYTF
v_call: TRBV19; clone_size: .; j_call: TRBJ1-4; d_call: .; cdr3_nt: TGTGCCAGTAGTATGGGGGGAGCTAATGAAAAACTGTTTTTT; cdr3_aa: CASSMGGANEKLFF
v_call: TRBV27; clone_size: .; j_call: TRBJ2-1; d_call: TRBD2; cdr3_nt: TGTGCCAGCAGTCCCGGACTAGCCCTACAGGAAGGGGTCAATGAGCAGTTCTTC; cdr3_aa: CASSPGLALQEGVNEQFF
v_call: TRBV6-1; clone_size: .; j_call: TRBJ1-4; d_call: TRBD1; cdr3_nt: TGTGCCAGCAGGGGGACAGGGCTTAACGAAAAACTGTTTTTT; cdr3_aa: CASRGTGLNEKLFF
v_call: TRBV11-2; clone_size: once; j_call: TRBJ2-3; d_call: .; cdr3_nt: TGTGCCAGCAGCCCAGGGGATACGCAGTATTTT; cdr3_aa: CASSPGDTQYF
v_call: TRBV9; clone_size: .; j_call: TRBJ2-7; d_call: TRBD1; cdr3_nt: TGTGCCAGCAGCCCTAGCGTGGGTCCAGGGGGCTCCGAGCAGTACTTC; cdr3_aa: CASSPSVGPGGSEQYF
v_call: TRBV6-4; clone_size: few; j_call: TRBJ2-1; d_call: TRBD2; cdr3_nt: TGTGCCAGCAGTGACTCAGCGGGGGGGTACAATGAGCAGTTCTTC; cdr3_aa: CASSDSAGGYNEQFF
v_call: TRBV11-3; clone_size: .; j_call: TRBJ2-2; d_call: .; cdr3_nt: TGTGCCAGCAGCTTAGTAGGCGGAAACACCGGGGAGCTGTTTTTT; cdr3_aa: CASSLVGGNTGELFF
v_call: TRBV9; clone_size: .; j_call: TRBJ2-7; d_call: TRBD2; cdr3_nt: TGTGCCAGCAGCGTAGGGTTCGCGGGAGGCCCCTACGAGCAGTACTTC; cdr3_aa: CASSVGFAGGPYEQYF
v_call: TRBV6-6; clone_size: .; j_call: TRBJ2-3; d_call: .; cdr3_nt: TGTGCCAGCAGTTACGGGCAGGGTGGGGCCCCAGATACGCAGTATTTT; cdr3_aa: CASSYGQGGAPDTQYF
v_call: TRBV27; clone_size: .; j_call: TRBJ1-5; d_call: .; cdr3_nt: TGTGCCAGCAGTTTCACAGGGAATCAGCCCCAGCATTTT; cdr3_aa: CASSFTGNQPQHF
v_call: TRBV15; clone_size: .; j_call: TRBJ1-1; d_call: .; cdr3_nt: TGTGCCACCAGCACTGGGAAGGGGCGCAGGGACACTGAAGCTTTCTTT; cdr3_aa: CATSTGKGRRDTEAFF
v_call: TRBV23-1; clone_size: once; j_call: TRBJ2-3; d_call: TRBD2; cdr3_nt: TGCGCCAGCAGTCATCCGGGACTAGCAGCTAGCACAGATACGCAGTATTTT; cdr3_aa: CASSHPGLAASTDTQYF
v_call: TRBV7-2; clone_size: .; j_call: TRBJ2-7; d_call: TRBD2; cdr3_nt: TGTGCCAGCAGCTTACCGGGGGGCTACGAGCAGTACTTC; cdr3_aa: CASSLPGGYEQYF
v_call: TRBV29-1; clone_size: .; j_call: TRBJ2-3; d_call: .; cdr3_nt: TGCAGCGTTGTAAAGGCGGGGACAGATACGCAGTATTTT; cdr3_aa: CSVVKAGTDTQYF
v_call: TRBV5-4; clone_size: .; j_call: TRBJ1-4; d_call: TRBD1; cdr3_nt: TGTGCCAGCAGCGCCCCCGGGACAGTTCATAAACTGTTTTTT; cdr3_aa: CASSAPGTVHKLFF
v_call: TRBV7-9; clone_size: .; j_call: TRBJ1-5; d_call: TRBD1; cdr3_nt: TGTGCCAGCAGCGTGACAGGGAGCAATCAGCCCCAGCATTTT; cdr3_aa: CASSVTGSNQPQHF
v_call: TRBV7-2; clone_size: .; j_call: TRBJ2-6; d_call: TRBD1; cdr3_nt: TGTGCCAGCAGCGCACAGGGGGCTGGGGCCAACGTCCTGACTTTC; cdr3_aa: CASSAQGAGANVLTF
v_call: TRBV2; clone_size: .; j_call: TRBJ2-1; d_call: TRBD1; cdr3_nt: TGTGCCAGCAGGGGGATCAACAGGGGACACTCCTACAATGAGCAGTTCTTC; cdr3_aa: CASRGINRGHSYNEQFF
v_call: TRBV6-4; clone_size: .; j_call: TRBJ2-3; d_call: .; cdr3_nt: TGTGCCAGCAGTAAGGACGGACTCAGCACAGATACGCAGTATTTT; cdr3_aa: CASSKDGLSTDTQYF
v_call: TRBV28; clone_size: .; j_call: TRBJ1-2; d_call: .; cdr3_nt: TGTGCCAGCAGTTTATCCAGGGCTAACTATGGCTACACCTTC; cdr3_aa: CASSLSRANYGYTF
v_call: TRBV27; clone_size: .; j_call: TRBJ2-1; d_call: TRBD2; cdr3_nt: TGTGCCAGCAGCCCACGGATCGGGGGGACTATCAATGAGCAGTTCTTC; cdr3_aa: CASSPRIGGTINEQFF
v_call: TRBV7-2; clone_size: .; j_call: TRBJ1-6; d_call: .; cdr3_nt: TGTGCCAGCAGCTTAGCGCAGGGGTCTAATTCACCCCTCCACTTT; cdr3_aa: CASSLAQGSNSPLHF
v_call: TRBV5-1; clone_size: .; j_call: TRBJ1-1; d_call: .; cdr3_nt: TGCGCCAGCAGTCTCACAGGCACCCACACTGAAGCTTTCTTT; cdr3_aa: CASSLTGTHTEAFF
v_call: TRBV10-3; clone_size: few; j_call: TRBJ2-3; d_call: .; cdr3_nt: TGTGCCATCCTCGACCCACTAACAGATACGCAGTATTTT; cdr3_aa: CAILDPLTDTQYF
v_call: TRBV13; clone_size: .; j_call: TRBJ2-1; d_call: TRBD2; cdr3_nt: TGTGCCAGCAGCCGAGGGACTAGCGGTTACAATGAGCAGTTCTTC; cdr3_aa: CASSRGTSGYNEQFF
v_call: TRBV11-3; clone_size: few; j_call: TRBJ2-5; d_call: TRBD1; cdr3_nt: TGTGCCAGCAGAATCCGGGACAGTGGAGAGACCCAGTACTTC; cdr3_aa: CASRIRDSGETQYF
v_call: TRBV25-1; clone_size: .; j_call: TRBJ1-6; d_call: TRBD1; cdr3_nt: TGTGCCAGCACCCTCTTGGACAGGGACTCTTCACCCCTCCACTTT; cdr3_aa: CASTLLDRDSSPLHF
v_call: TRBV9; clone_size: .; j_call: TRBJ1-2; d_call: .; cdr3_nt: TGTGCCAGCAGCGTAGGGGGACACTCCTATGGCTACACCTTC; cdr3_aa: CASSVGGHSYGYTF
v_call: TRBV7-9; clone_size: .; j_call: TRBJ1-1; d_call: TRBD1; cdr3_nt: TGTGCCAGCAGCTTAGGAGGGGGCGTCTTGAACACTGAAGCTTTCTTT; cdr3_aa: CASSLGGGVLNTEAFF
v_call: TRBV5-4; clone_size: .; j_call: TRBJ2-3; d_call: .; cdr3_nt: TGTGCCAGCAGCTTGGGGACTTTGGACCCCCCCCGTACGCAGTATTTT; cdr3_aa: CASSLGTLDPPRTQYF
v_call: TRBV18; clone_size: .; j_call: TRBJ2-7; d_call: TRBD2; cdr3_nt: TGTGCCAGCTCACCACCGTCTAGCGGAGAGTTAGGGCAGTACTTC; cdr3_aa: CASSPPSSGELGQYF
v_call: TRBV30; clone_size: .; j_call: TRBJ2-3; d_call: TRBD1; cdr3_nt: TGTGCCTGGAGGGACAGGGCGGATACGCAGTATTTT; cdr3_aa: CAWRDRADTQYF
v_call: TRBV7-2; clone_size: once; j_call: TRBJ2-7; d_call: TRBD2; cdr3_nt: TGTGCCAGCAGTACCCTAGCGGGAGATTTAGGTTCCTACGAGCAGTACTTC; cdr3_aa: CASSTLAGDLGSYEQYF
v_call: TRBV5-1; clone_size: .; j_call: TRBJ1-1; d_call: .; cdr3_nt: TGCGCTCAAGAGGTAATAAACACTGAAGCTTTCTTT; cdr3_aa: CAQEVINTEAFF